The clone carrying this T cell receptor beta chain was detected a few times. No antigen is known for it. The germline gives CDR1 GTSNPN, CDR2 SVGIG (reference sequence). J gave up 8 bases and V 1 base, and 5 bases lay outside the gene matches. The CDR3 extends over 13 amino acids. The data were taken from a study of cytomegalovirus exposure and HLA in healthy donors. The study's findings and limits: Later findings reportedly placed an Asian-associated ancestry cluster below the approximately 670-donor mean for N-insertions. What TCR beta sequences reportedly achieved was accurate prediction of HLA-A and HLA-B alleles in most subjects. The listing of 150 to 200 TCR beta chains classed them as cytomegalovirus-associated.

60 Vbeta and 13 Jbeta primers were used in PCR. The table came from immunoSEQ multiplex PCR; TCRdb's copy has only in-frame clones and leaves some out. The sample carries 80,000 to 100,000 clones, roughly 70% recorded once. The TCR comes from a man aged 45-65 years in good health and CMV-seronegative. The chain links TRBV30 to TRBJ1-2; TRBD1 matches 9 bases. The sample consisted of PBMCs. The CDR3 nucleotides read TGTGCCTGGAGTGCCGGGACAGGGCAAGGCTACACCTTC. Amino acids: CAWSAGTGQGYTF. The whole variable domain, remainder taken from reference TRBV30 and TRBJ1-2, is SQTIHQWPATLVQPVGSPLSLECTVEGTSNPNLYWYRQAAGRGLQLLFYSVGIGQISSEVPQNLSASRPQDRQFILSSKKLLLSDSGFYLCAWSAGTGQGYTFGSGTRLTVV.